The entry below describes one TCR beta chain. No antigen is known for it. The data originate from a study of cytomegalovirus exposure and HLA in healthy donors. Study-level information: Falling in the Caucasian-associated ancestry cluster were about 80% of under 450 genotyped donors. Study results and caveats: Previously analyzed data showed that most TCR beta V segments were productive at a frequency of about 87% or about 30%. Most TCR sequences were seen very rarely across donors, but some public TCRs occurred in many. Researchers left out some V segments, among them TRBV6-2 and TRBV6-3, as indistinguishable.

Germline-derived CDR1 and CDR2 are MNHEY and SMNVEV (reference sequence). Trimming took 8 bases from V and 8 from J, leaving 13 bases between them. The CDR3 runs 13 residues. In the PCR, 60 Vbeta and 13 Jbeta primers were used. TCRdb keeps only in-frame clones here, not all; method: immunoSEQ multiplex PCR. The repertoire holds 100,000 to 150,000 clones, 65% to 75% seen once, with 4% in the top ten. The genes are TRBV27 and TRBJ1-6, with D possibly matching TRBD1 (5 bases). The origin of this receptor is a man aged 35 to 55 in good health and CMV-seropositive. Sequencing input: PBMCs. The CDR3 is CASSWGVDSPLHF. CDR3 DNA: TGTGCCAGCTCCTGGGGGGTAGATTCACCCCTCCACTTT.